The clone carrying this T cell receptor beta chain was recorded only once. Its cognate antigen is unknown. The data belong to a study of T cell responses to AZD1222 COVID-19 vaccine. Study-wide findings and caveats: Following two doses of AZD1222, Spike-specific TCR breadth and depth rose. CD4 TCRs associated with vaccination spanned spike, dominating at 160-218 and 743-854.

CDR3 length: 17 residues. The germline gives CDR1 LGHDT, CDR2 YNNKEL (reference sequence). V was clipped by 4 bases and J by 2 bases, with 18 bases between them. TCRdb's copy holds only in-frame clones and misses some; the assay was immunoSEQ multiplex PCR. The sample lists around 99,000 clones; approximately 92% were seen once. The clonotype originates from an adult in good health. This rearrangement joins TRBV3-1 (or the pseudogene TRBV3-2) to TRBJ1-3; tentative D call: TRBD1 (6 bases). Sequences were derived from peripheral blood, sampled on day 0 of AZD1222 vaccination. The CDR3 loop is CASSLQSLGGTGNTIYF. The CDR3 coding sequence is TGTGCCAGCAGCCTTCAAAGCTTAGGGGGGACTGGAAACACCATATATTTT.